These 16 T cell receptor beta chains came from one sample sequenced in a study of cytomegalovirus exposure and HLA in healthy donors. Measured with immunoSEQ multiplex PCR; TCRdb has only the in-frame clones, and not every one. The sample lists approximately 300,000 clones; around 90% were seen once. Sequenced input: PBMCs. Source of these receptors: a young woman in good health and CMV-seropositive.

The V call is TRBV9, the J call TRBJ1-2; D perhaps matches TRBD1 (6 bases). Germline CDR1 reads SGDLS; CDR2 reads YYNGEE. The germline V and J ends were trimmed by 0 bases and 7 bases, with 13 bases remaining between them. The CDR3 covers 14 residues. The CDR3 sequence is CASSVGGGVFGYTF. CDR3 in DNA: TGTGCCAGCAGCGTAGGTGGGGGCGTGTTTGGCTACACCTTC.

The gene calls are TRBV7-9 and TRBJ2-7; TRBD1 might be the D (5 bases). The CDR3 runs 15 residues. Between the trimmed V and J ends, which lost 4 bases and 0 bases, there was a span of 13 bases. The germline gives CDR1 SEHNR, CDR2 FQNEAQ (reference sequence). For the CDR3, the DNA is TGTGCCAGCAGCTCCCATGCAGGGTACTCCTACGAGCAGTACTTC. Amino acids: CASSSHAGYSYEQYF.

This clone appeared a few times. This chain links TRBV30 with TRBJ2-2; D gene ambiguous. Looked up from germline, CDR1 is GTSNPN and CDR2 is SVGIG (reference sequence). Trimming removed 1 base from V and 1 base from J, with 16 bases in between. This CDR3 comprises 17 residues. For the CDR3, the DNA is TGTGCCTGGAGTGCCCCCGCTAGTCGGAGGAACACCGGGGAGCTGTTTTTT. Translated: CAWSAPASRRNTGELFF.

The V call is TRBV4-2, the J call TRBJ1-1; D might be TRBD1 (6 bases). V was cut by 0 bases and J by 1 base, with 12 bases left in between. The CDR3 loop spans 16 amino acids. CDR1 LGHNA and CDR2 YNFKEQ come from the germline V gene. The CDR3, as DNA: TGTGCCAGCAGCCAAGATCTAGGGGGTACGAACACTGAAGCTTTCTTT. As protein: CASSQDLGGTNTEAFF.

This rearrangement joins TRBV28 to TRBJ2-7; TRBD2 agrees at 12 bases. The CDR3 runs to 17 residues. Trimming took 3 bases from V and 0 from J; bases not matched to a gene: 6. Germline CDR1 is MDHEN and CDR2 is SYDVKM. The chain's CDR3 is CASSLGLAGPSSYEQYF. Here the CDR3 DNA reads TGTGCCAGCAGTTTGGGACTAGCGGGCCCGAGCTCCTACGAGCAGTACTTC.

J is TRBJ2-3 and V is TRBV6-1; maybe TRBD2 (6 bases). Germline V CDR1 and CDR2: MNHNS, SASEGT. The CDR3 length is 16 residues. Between the trimmed V and J ends, which lost 4 bases and 2 bases, there was a span of 16 bases. CDR3 DNA sequence: TGTGCCAGCAGTGCTCACTCCGGGACTTCCACAGATACGCAGTATTTT. It encodes CASSAHSGTSTDTQYF.

The V gene is TRBV28, the J gene TRBJ1-2; D gene unclear. V lost 2 bases and J lost 8, with 12 bases in between. This CDR3 spans 13 amino acids. The germline V gene has CDR1 MDHEN and CDR2 SYDVKM. The CDR3 protein is CASSLRRQWGYTF. In DNA, the CDR3 is TGTGCCAGCAGTTTACGGAGACAATGGGGCTACACCTTC.

The chain couples TRBV7-7 to TRBJ2-2; D remains ambiguous. The CDR3 consists of 14 residues. V lost 4 bases and J lost 4, with 10 bases in between. Looked up from germline, CDR1 is SSHAT and CDR2 is FNYEAQ (reference sequence). The CDR3 protein is CASSYRRTTGELFF. CDR3 nucleotides: TGTGCCAGCAGCTACCGGCGGACCACCGGGGAGCTGTTTTTT.

V gene TRBV5-6 combines with J gene TRBJ2-5; possibly TRBD1 or TRBD2 for D (6 bases each). V was pared by 1 base and J by 3 bases, with 13 bases between. This CDR3 region has 15 residues. Germline values: CDR1 SGHDT, CDR2 YYEEEE. CDR3 protein: CASSLYGGLKETQYF. Written as DNA, the CDR3 is TGTGCCAGCAGCTTGTATGGGGGGCTAAAAGAGACCCAGTACTTC.

A remark on this clone: Other DNA sequences in this sample translate to the same CDR3. V and J are TRBV5-6 and TRBJ1-2; no definite D call. The germline V gene encodes CDR1 SGHDT and CDR2 YYEEEE. V lost 0 bases and J lost 5, with 8 bases in between. The CDR3 covers 13 residues. This CDR3 is CASSLGTDYGYTF. The CDR3 region has the DNA TGTGCCAGCAGCTTGGGGACGGATTATGGCTACACCTTC.

The chain employs TRBV10-2 and TRBJ2-1; D call uncertain. The CDR3 spans 13 residues. V was shortened by 0 bases and J by 7 bases, with 7 bases between the two germline ends. Looked up from germline, CDR1 is WSHSY and CDR2 is SAAADI. The CDR3 bases are TGCGCCAGCAGTGAGTCGTGGCAAAATGAGCAGTTCTTC. As protein: CASSESWQNEQFF.

In its sample, this clone was seen once. The identical CDR3 is also encoded by other nucleotide sequences in the sample. The chain carries TRBV2 and TRBJ2-7, with 7 positions matching TRBD1. Germline V CDR1 and CDR2: SNHLY, FYNNEI. There are 12 residues in the CDR3. After removal of 4 bases from V and 3 bases from J, the junction contained 0 bases not matched to a gene. The CDR3 sequence is CASSGQGYEQYF. The CDR3, as DNA: TGTGCCAGCAGTGGACAGGGCTACGAGCAGTACTTC.

The rearrangement uses TRBV7-8 and TRBJ2-5, with 10 positions matching TRBD1. J was trimmed by 5 bases and V by 4 bases; bases with no gene match: 7. The length of the CDR3 is 15 residues. Germline assignment: CDR1 SGHVS and CDR2 FQNEAQ. In DNA, the CDR3 is TGTGCCAGCAGCTCCCGACAGGGGGCAAAGGAGACCCAGTACTTC. As protein: CASSSRQGAKETQYF.

A single count supports this clone. The V call is TRBV30, the J call TRBJ2-7, with TRBD1 identical over 10 bases. V shed 4 bases and J 3 bases; nucleotides not matched to a gene: 6. The length of the CDR3 is 14 residues. Germline lookup yields CDR1 GTSNPN and CDR2 SVGIG (reference sequence). The CDR3 protein is CAWTTGTGDYEQYF. The CDR3, as DNA: TGTGCCTGGACCACCGGGACAGGGGACTACGAGCAGTACTTC.

This clone turned up a few times. The chain joins TRBV4-3 to TRBJ2-1, with 8 bases that match TRBD1. V lost 3 bases, J lost 7 bases, and 14 bases stayed unmatched. Per germline, CDR1 LGHNA and CDR2 YSLEER. CDR3 length equals 17 residues. In DNA form, the CDR3 reads TGCGCCAGCAGCCAGAACACCCGGGATCACAGGGGGAATGAGCAGTTCTTC. Protein: CASSQNTRDHRGNEQFF.

The chain has TRBV7-9 and TRBJ1-2, with D maybe TRBD1 (5 bases). There are 13 residues in the CDR3. Germline V gene lookup returns CDR1 SEHNR and CDR2 FQNEAQ (reference sequence). Trimming cost V 5 bases and J 5 bases, with 12 bases left between them. In DNA, the CDR3 is TGTGCCAGCAGCCTAAGGGACGGATATGGCTACACCTTC. Translated, it gives CASSLRDGYGYTF.